This TCR beta chain stems from a study of identical twins. There are a few counts of this clonotype. Its antigen is undetermined. Overall study findings and caveats: Partial confounding of zero-insertion analyses by invariant MAIT and iNKT cells was possible. Insertions were reduced in abundant cord blood beta clonotypes but not in memory repertoires.

A single record per CDR3 protein comes from TCRdb applying MiXCR to the 5' RACE reads. The sample shows 1.5 million to 2 million distinct CDR3 sequences, 25% to 35% of them seen only once. The germline V and J ends were trimmed by 2 bases and 3 bases, with 8 bases remaining between them. From germline, CDR1 is WSHSY and CDR2 SAAADI. The CDR3 extends over 14 amino acids. The receptor was derived from a newborn girl in good health. Sequences were obtained from cord blood. This rearrangement joins TRBV10-2 to TRBJ1-5, with D uncertain. CDR3 coding DNA: TGCGCCAGCAGTGAGCCAGTTCTCAATCAGCCCCAGCATTTT. Amino acids: CASSEPVLNQPQHF.